This T cell receptor beta chain was retrieved from a study of OX40 agonist ivuxolimab in advanced cancers. With respect to the entire study: Ivuxolimab was a fully human IgG2 agonistic monoclonal antibody targeting the costimulatory receptor OX40 (CD134). Partial responses were achieved by three dose-escalation patients, of whom one had hepatocellular carcinoma and two had cutaneous melanoma. The paper reports the monotherapy dose-escalation portion (N of about 50 patients) of the phase I ivuxolimab trial. Prior anti-PD-1, anti-PD-L1 or anti-CTLA-4 therapy was permitted, and less than 45% of dose-escalation patients had received checkpoint inhibitors. Of the roughly 50 dose-escalation patients, hepatocellular carcinoma was present in roughly 19, melanoma in some 15, renal cell carcinoma in 9 and head and neck cancer in 9. In the dose-escalation cohort, more than 75% of patients were male, and the mean age was approximately 60 years, with a range of 23 to 79. Intravenous ivuxolimab was administered to patients every 2 weeks at six dose levels: 0.01, 0.1, 0.3, 1.5, 3 and 10 mg/kg. The point of sequencing TCRbeta in the periphery was to test whether ivuxolimab changed TCR sequence diversity and drove clonal T-cell expansion.

The paper as a whole reports these results and caveats: Clonal expansion of both CD4+ and CD8+ blood T cells was observed from baseline to week 6 at doses 0.1 to 3.0 mg/kg. In the 0.1-3.0 mg/kg groups, partial responders had among the lowest normalized peripheral clonal expansion, particularly in CD8+ T cells. Which antigens the clonally expanded peripheral T cells were specific for was not determined. Low levels of normalized T-cell clonal expansion were also seen in some nonresponding patients. On average, CD8+ T cells showed more expanded clones than CD4+ T cells after ivuxolimab.

The trial excluded patients who had a history of autoimmune disease or were on systemic immunosuppression. In every dose cohort, peripheral blood was drawn for TCR sequencing at baseline, cycle 4 day 1, and cycle 7 day 1. The samples were taken from a phase I, first-in-human, multicenter, open-label dose-escalation trial of ivuxolimab. Adults with locally advanced or metastatic melanoma, renal cell carcinoma, hepatocellular carcinoma or head and neck squamous cell carcinoma were enrolled in the trial. CD4+ and CD8+ T cells were sorted separately from peripheral blood before TCR sequencing. The germline V gene (reference sequence) supplies CDR1 SGHKS and CDR2 YYEKEE. The junction shows trimming of 4 bases on V and 11 bases on J, plus 28 bases between the germline ends. Including the terminal cysteine and phenylalanine, the CDR3 comprises 16 residues. Here the CDR3 DNA is all that survives: 48 bases in frame from base 1.

Concerning this clone: Its antigen remains unidentified. No per-base quality is available; no much larger clone lies one base away.

To sequence the TCRbeta CDR3 region, genomic DNA was isolated from the sorted cells. The immunoSEQ Assay was used for sequencing of TCRbeta CDR3 regions. In its TCRdb copy, this immuneACCESS table keeps in-frame sequences only and misses some clones. Where compared with another copy, unresolved V genes explain less than half of these, and the others have no known cause. The sample yields over 35,000 clones; 80% were counted once. The ten largest make up about 4% of the sample. Sample: CD4+ or CD8+ T cells sorted from blood, taken in a trial of the OX40 agonist ivuxolimab. The source is an adult with an advanced solid tumor such as melanoma, head and neck, liver or kidney cancer. The chain joins TRBV5-5 to TRBJ2-7, with an unclear D gene assignment. CDR3 protein: CASSPTTLSYYEQEYF. At the DNA level, the sequence is TGTGCCAGCAGCCCGACGACCCTCTCTTACTACGAGCAGGAGTACTTC.